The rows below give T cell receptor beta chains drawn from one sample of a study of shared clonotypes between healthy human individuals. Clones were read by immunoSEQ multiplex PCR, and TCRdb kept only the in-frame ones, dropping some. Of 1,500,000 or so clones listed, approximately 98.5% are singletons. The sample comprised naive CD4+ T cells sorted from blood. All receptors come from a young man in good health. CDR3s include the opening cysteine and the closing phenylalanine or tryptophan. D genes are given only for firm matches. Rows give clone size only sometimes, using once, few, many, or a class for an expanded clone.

CDR3nt: TGTGCCAGCAGCTTAGACCTCGACCCTTCCTATGGCTACACCTTC; CDR3aa: CASSLDLDPSYGYTF; len: 15; d_gene: -; abundance: once; v_gene: TRBV11-2; j_gene: TRBJ1-2
CDR3nt: TGTGCCAGCAGCGTAGGGTCTTGGGACACTGAAGCTTTCTTT; CDR3aa: CASSVGSWDTEAFF; len: 14; d_gene: -; abundance: -; v_gene: TRBV9; j_gene: TRBJ1-1
CDR3nt: TGTGCCAGCAGCCCTTCGGGTAGCGGGAGATCAGATACGCAGTATTTT; CDR3aa: CASSPSGSGRSDTQYF; len: 16; d_gene: TRBD2; abundance: -; v_gene: TRBV14; j_gene: TRBJ2-3
CDR3nt: TGTGCCAGCAGTTTATCGCGGGACAGGGGGGCCTACGAGCAGTACTTC; CDR3aa: CASSLSRDRGAYEQYF; len: 16; d_gene: TRBD1; abundance: -; v_gene: TRBV27; j_gene: TRBJ2-7
CDR3nt: TGTGCCAGCAGTGAAAGGACTAAGGTCGGGGAGCTGTTTTTT; CDR3aa: CASSERTKVGELFF; len: 14; d_gene: -; abundance: -; v_gene: TRBV2; j_gene: TRBJ2-2
CDR3nt: TGTGCCAGCAGCATCAAGGGAACGAGCTCCTACAATGAGCAGTTCTTC; CDR3aa: CASSIKGTSSYNEQFF; len: 16; d_gene: -; abundance: once; v_gene: TRBV7-9; j_gene: TRBJ2-1
CDR3nt: TGCGCCAGCAGCCACACTCATGGGGCGGGACGGGGGACTGTCCGCTATGAGCAGTTCTTC; CDR3aa: CASSHTHGAGRGTVRYEQFF; len: 20; d_gene: -; abundance: -; v_gene: TRBV4-1; j_gene: TRBJ2-1
CDR3nt: TGTGCCAGCAGTGCCCCCCGGTTGACGTTGAAGGCCTACGAGCAGTACTTC; CDR3aa: CASSAPRLTLKAYEQYF; len: 17; d_gene: -; abundance: -; v_gene: TRBV28; j_gene: TRBJ2-7
CDR3nt: TGTGCCAGCAGCTTACTGGGACTTCAAGAGACCCAGTACTTC; CDR3aa: CASSLLGLQETQYF; len: 14; d_gene: -; abundance: -; v_gene: TRBV11-2; j_gene: TRBJ2-5
CDR3nt: TGCGCCAGCAGCTCGGGGGCGGGTAACGAGCAGTACTTC; CDR3aa: CASSSGAGNEQYF; len: 13; d_gene: -; abundance: -; v_gene: TRBV5-1; j_gene: TRBJ2-7
CDR3nt: TGTGCCAGCTCACCCAAGTTGAACACTGAAGCTTTCTTT; CDR3aa: CASSPKLNTEAFF; len: 13; d_gene: -; abundance: -; v_gene: TRBV18; j_gene: TRBJ1-1
CDR3nt: TGTGCCATCGGTTTCGGGGGAGAGACCCAGTACTTC; CDR3aa: CAIGFGGETQYF; len: 12; d_gene: -; abundance: -; v_gene: TRBV10-3; j_gene: TRBJ2-5
CDR3nt: TGTGCCAGCAGCTTGAATCCGTTTAGGTCCGAAACTGCGGACACTGAAGCTTTCTTT; CDR3aa: CASSLNPFRSETADTEAFF; len: 19; d_gene: -; abundance: once; v_gene: TRBV5-4; j_gene: TRBJ1-1
CDR3nt: TGTGCCAGCAGTTTTTCAGGGGACTATGGCTACACCTTC; CDR3aa: CASSFSGDYGYTF; len: 13; d_gene: -; abundance: -; v_gene: TRBV27; j_gene: TRBJ1-2
CDR3nt: TGTGCCAGCCTAAACCTGGCAACTAATGAAAAACTGTTTTTT; CDR3aa: CASLNLATNEKLFF; len: 14; d_gene: -; abundance: -; v_gene: TRBV2; j_gene: TRBJ1-4
CDR3nt: TGCGCCAGCAGTACAGGGGCCAGGTATGAAAAACTGTTTTTT; CDR3aa: CASSTGARYEKLFF; len: 14; d_gene: TRBD1; abundance: -; v_gene: TRBV5-1; j_gene: TRBJ1-4
CDR3nt: TGCAGCGTTGAAACAGCACATTCACAGTACTTC; CDR3aa: CSVETAHSQYF; len: 11; d_gene: -; abundance: once; v_gene: TRBV29-1; j_gene: TRBJ2-4
CDR3nt: TGTGCCAGCAGCTCACAACTGAGCTCCTACAATGAGCAGTTCTTC; CDR3aa: CASSSQLSSYNEQFF; len: 15; d_gene: -; abundance: -; v_gene: TRBV7-2; j_gene: TRBJ2-1
CDR3nt: TGTGCCAGCTCACCAAGAGAGGGTACGGCTAATGAAAAACTGTTTTTT; CDR3aa: CASSPREGTANEKLFF; len: 16; d_gene: -; abundance: -; v_gene: TRBV18; j_gene: TRBJ1-4
CDR3nt: TGCGCCAGCAGCTCCTCCGCGGGAGGTTACTACGAGCAGTACTTC; CDR3aa: CASSSSAGGYYEQYF; len: 15; d_gene: TRBD2; abundance: -; v_gene: TRBV5-1; j_gene: TRBJ2-7
CDR3nt: TGTGCCAGTAGAACGCCTAGCACAGATACGCAGTATTTT; CDR3aa: CASRTPSTDTQYF; len: 13; d_gene: -; abundance: once; v_gene: TRBV19; j_gene: TRBJ2-3
CDR3nt: TGCGCCAGCAGCCAACGGGGGGGGCGTGACACAGATACGCAGTATTTT; CDR3aa: CASSQRGGRDTDTQYF; len: 16; d_gene: TRBD2; abundance: -; v_gene: TRBV4-3; j_gene: TRBJ2-3
CDR3nt: TGTGCCAGCAGTTTTCGGACTAGCGGGAGGCACACCGGGGAGCTGTTTTTT; CDR3aa: CASSFRTSGRHTGELFF; len: 17; d_gene: TRBD2; abundance: -; v_gene: TRBV11-2; j_gene: TRBJ2-2
CDR3nt: TGTGCCTGGAAGTCACTGCCCACAGATACGCAGTATTTT; CDR3aa: CAWKSLPTDTQYF; len: 13; d_gene: -; abundance: -; v_gene: TRBV30; j_gene: TRBJ2-3
CDR3nt: TGTGCCAGCAGTTACTCTCGGTCGCTAGGCGAGCAGTACTTC; CDR3aa: CASSYSRSLGEQYF; len: 14; d_gene: -; abundance: -; v_gene: TRBV6-5; j_gene: TRBJ2-7
CDR3nt: TGCAGCGTTGGACTAGTGGAACGAAAGCAGTTCTTC; CDR3aa: CSVGLVERKQFF; len: 12; d_gene: -; abundance: -; v_gene: TRBV29-1; j_gene: TRBJ2-1
CDR3nt: TGTGCCAGCAGCGCCCGACAGGGTAGTGGCGAGCAGTACTTC; CDR3aa: CASSARQGSGEQYF; len: 14; d_gene: TRBD1; abundance: -; v_gene: TRBV5-4; j_gene: TRBJ2-7
CDR3nt: TGTGCCAGCAGCCGAAACGGAGGGATCGACACTGAAGCTTTCTTT; CDR3aa: CASSRNGGIDTEAFF; len: 15; d_gene: -; abundance: -; v_gene: TRBV14; j_gene: TRBJ1-1
CDR3nt: TGTGCCAGCAGGGTACAAGAGACCCAGTACTTC; CDR3aa: CASRVQETQYF; len: 11; d_gene: -; abundance: -; v_gene: TRBV6-5; j_gene: TRBJ2-5
CDR3nt: TGTGCCAGCAGCCTAGGGACTAGCGGGACAAACAATGAGCAGTTCTTC; CDR3aa: CASSLGTSGTNNEQFF; len: 16; d_gene: TRBD2; abundance: once; v_gene: TRBV11-3; j_gene: TRBJ2-1
CDR3nt: TGTGCCAGCAGCTTTGGTAGCGGCTACGAGCAGTACTTC; CDR3aa: CASSFGSGYEQYF; len: 13; d_gene: -; abundance: -; v_gene: TRBV5-4; j_gene: TRBJ2-7
CDR3nt: TGTGCCATCAGTCCGGGACTAGCGGGAGATTGGGTTCGGAAGGGCTTTGACGAGCAGTACTTC; CDR3aa: CAISPGLAGDWVRKGFDEQYF; len: 21; d_gene: TRBD2; abundance: -; v_gene: TRBV10-3; j_gene: TRBJ2-7
CDR3nt: TGTGCCAGCAGCTTATGGGTCTCTGCGGGCTGGCCCTACGAGCAGTACTTC; CDR3aa: CASSLWVSAGWPYEQYF; len: 17; d_gene: -; abundance: -; v_gene: TRBV7-3; j_gene: TRBJ2-7
CDR3nt: TGTGCCTGGAGTGCGGGGCCTGGTGGTCAGCCCCAGCATTTT; CDR3aa: CAWSAGPGGQPQHF; len: 14; d_gene: -; abundance: -; v_gene: TRBV30; j_gene: TRBJ1-5